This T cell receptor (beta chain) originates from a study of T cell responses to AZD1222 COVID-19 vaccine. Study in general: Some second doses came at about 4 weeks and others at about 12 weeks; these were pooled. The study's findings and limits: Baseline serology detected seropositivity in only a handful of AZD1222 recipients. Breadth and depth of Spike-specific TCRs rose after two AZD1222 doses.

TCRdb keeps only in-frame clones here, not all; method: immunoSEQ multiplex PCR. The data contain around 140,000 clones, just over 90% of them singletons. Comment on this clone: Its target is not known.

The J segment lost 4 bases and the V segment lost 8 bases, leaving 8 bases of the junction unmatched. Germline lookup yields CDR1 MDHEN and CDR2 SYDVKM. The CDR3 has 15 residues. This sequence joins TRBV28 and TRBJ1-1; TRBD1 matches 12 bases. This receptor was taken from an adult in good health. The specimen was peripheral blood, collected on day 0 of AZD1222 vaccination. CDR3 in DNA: TGTGCCAGCTACCCGGGACAGGGGGCCTTCACTGAAGCTTTCTTT. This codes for CASYPGQGAFTEAFF.